This T cell receptor (beta chain) appears in the sequencing data of a study of sequential checkpoint blockade in melanoma. Study details: First-line arms were nivolumab then ipilimumab, or the reverse, randomized 1:1. Both treatment sequences were followed by maintenance nivolumab.

The protocol was immunoSEQ multiplex PCR, while the TCRdb copy is restricted to in-frame clones and leaves out a portion. The table includes about 20,000 clones, roughly 82% detected once. This clone has a single count. The CDR3 length is 19 residues. Trimming shortened V by 4 bases and J by 0 bases, and 23 bases separated the two germline ends. Per germline, CDR1 SGHNT and CDR2 YYREEE (reference sequence). Treatment in this sample: randomized to nivolumab then ipilimumab (arm A) or the reverse (arm B). Sorted cells were live CD3+CD8+, lacking CD19 and CD56, from PBMCs. The input for sequencing was CD8+ T cells sorted from blood (inferred from file names), taken from a patient given nivolumab and ipilimumab in sequence. V is TRBV5-4 and J is TRBJ2-1; D might be TRBD2 (7 bases). The receptor comes from a human donor with melanoma. The CDR3 loop is CASSGSGVGGASSYNEQFF. DNA for the CDR3: TGTGCCAGCAGCGGGAGTGGGGTTGGGGGGGCGAGCTCCTACAATGAGCAGTTCTTC.